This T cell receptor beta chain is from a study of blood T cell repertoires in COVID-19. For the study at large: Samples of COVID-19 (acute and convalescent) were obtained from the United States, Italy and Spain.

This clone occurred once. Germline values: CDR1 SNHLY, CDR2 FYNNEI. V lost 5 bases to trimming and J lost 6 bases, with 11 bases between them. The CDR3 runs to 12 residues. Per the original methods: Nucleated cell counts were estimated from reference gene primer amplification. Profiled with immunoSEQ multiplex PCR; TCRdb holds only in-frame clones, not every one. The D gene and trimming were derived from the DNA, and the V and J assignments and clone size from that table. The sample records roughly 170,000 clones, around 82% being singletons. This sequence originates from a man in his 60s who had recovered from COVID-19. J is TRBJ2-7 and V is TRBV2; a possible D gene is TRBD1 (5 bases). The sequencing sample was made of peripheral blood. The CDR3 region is CASSFRVGEQYF. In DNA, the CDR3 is TGTGCCAGCAGTTTCAGGGTCGGCGAGCAGTACTTC.